The rows below give T cell receptor beta chains drawn from one sample of a study of blood T cell repertoires in COVID-19. Clones were read by immunoSEQ multiplex PCR, and TCRdb kept only the in-frame ones, dropping some. Among approximately 65,000 clones listed, about 81% were seen once. The sequenced sample was peripheral blood. These receptors all come from a man at least 80 years old with acute or convalescent COVID-19. Both conserved end residues are part of each CDR3. Each record gives: V gene, J gene, clone size, D gene, CDR3 DNA, CDR3 protein. D genes are given only for firm matches. The listing skips clone size in some rows; elsewhere it reads once, few, many or a size class.

>TRBV13|TRBJ1-4|few|TRBD1
TGTGCCAGCAGCTTTGGCAGGGGGCATGAAAAACTGTTTTTT
CASSFGRGHEKLFF
>TRBV5-6|TRBJ2-7|NA|NA
TGTGCCAGCATCGGATTCGGGGGTCCGAACGAGCAGTACTTC
CASIGFGGPNEQYF
>TRBV5-4|TRBJ2-3|once|NA
TGTGCCAGCAGCTTGGCCAGAAGAACAGATACGCAGTATTTT
CASSLARRTDTQYF
>TRBV27|TRBJ1-4|NA|NA
TGTGCCAGCAGTACCCAGGGCCTCGCCCCTGAGGACGAAAAACTGTTTTTT
CASSTQGLAPEDEKLFF
>TRBV20-1|TRBJ2-1|few|NA
TGCAGTGCTAGTGATCTACGAGCGAACGCCTACAATGAGCAGTTCTTC
CSASDLRANAYNEQFF
>TRBV25-1|TRBJ2-7|NA|NA
TGTGCCACCCGAGGGGGCTACGAGCAGTACTTC
CATRGGYEQYF
>TRBV5-5|TRBJ2-1|few|NA
TGTGCCAGCAGCTTGGCAGTTGGTCAGGCACAGTTCTTC
CASSLAVGQAQFF
>TRBV7-3|TRBJ2-2|NA|TRBD2
TGTGCCAGCAGCTCGCTAGCGGTCGGGGAGCTGTTTTTT
CASSSLAVGELFF
>TRBV20-1|TRBJ1-1|NA|NA
TGCAGGCTGAGGGGGGGCACTGAAGCTTTCTTT
CRLRGGTEAFF
>TRBV5-1|TRBJ2-3|NA|NA
TGCGCCAGCAGCTTGGGGACACACTCAGATACGCAGTATTTT
CASSLGTHSDTQYF
>TRBV30|TRBJ1-4|NA|TRBD1
TGTGCCTGGAGCCTGGGGGAGGACAGGGGAGAAAAACTGTTTTTT
CAWSLGEDRGEKLFF
>TRBV6-4|TRBJ1-1|once|TRBD1
TGTGCCAGCAGTGGTCAGGGGGGTGAAGCTTTCTTT
CASSGQGGEAFF
>TRBV4-3|TRBJ1-5|few|TRBD1
TGCGCCAGCAGCCAAGGCCGGACAGGGAACGCGCCCCAGCATTTT
CASSQGRTGNAPQHF
>TRBV7-9|TRBJ1-4|NA|TRBD1
TGTGCCAGCAGCTTGGACCAGACAGGGGCTAGGGAAAAACTGTTTTTT
CASSLDQTGAREKLFF
>TRBV2|TRBJ1-2|NA|NA
TGTGCCAGCAGTGGGGCAAGGGCGGAGGGACGGGTCAATGGCTACACCTTC
CASSGARAEGRVNGYTF
>TRBV18|TRBJ1-1|many|NA
TGTGCCAGCTCACCTGGACAGAGGAACACTGAAGCTTTCTTT
CASSPGQRNTEAFF
>TRBV3-1/TRBV3-2|TRBJ2-3|NA|NA
TGTGCCAGCAGCCCCCTCGGAGATACGCAGTATTTT
CASSPLGDTQYF
>TRBV6-6|TRBJ1-1|NA|NA
TGTGCCAGCAGTTACCAGGACACTGAAGCTTTCTTT
CASSYQDTEAFF
>TRBV6-2/TRBV6-3|TRBJ1-4|NA|TRBD1
TGTGCCAGCAGTTACTCGAAGGACAGGGGAACGGACCCCACAACTAATGAAAAACTGTTTTTT
CASSYSKDRGTDPTTNEKLFF
>TRBV6-2/TRBV6-3|TRBJ2-3|NA|TRBD2
TGTGCCAGCAGTTCGGGGCCGGGGGGGCAATATACGCAGTATTTT
CASSSGPGGQYTQYF
>TRBV9|TRBJ2-3|NA|TRBD1
TGTGCCAGCAGCGAATCGGGGACAGGGTCCACAGATACGCAGTATTTT
CASSESGTGSTDTQYF
>TRBV25-1|TRBJ2-1|NA|TRBD2
TGTGCCAGCAGTACCCCTGGACTAGCGGGAGGCAATGAGCAGTTCTTC
CASSTPGLAGGNEQFF
>TRBV6-2/TRBV6-3|TRBJ2-4|NA|TRBD2
TGTGCCAGCAGCGGCGGGGGAGACAAAAACATTCAGTACTTC
CASSGGGDKNIQYF
>TRBV11-3|TRBJ2-2|once|TRBD2
TGTGCCAGCAGCTTGTTCCTAGCGGGGGCCCCTGATACCGGGGAGCTGTTTTTT
CASSLFLAGAPDTGELFF
>TRBV11-2|TRBJ2-3|NA|TRBD2
TGTGCCAGCAGCTCTGGGACTAGTCTCGCAGATACGCAGTATTTT
CASSSGTSLADTQYF
>TRBV29-1|TRBJ1-1|NA|TRBD1
TGCAGCGTAAACAGGGGGTTGCCTGAAGCTTTCTTT
CSVNRGLPEAFF
>TRBV28|TRBJ2-1|NA|TRBD2
TGTGCCAGCCATGAGCGGGGTCTGGACAATGAGCAGTTCTTC
CASHERGLDNEQFF
>TRBV10-3|TRBJ2-2|few|NA
TGTGCCATCAGTGAGCCAGGACACACGACCGGGGAGCTGTTTTTT
CAISEPGHTTGELFF
>TRBV19|TRBJ1-4|NA|NA
TGTGCCAGTAGTCCTACGAATGAAAAACTGTTTTTT
CASSPTNEKLFF
>TRBV4-3|TRBJ1-2|NA|TRBD1
TGCGCCAGCAGCCAAGATTTGGACAGGGTATTGTATGGCTACACCTTC
CASSQDLDRVLYGYTF
>TRBV11-2|TRBJ1-2|NA|NA
TGTGCCAGCAGCCAGACAGGAAGCTTTTATGGCTACACCTTC
CASSQTGSFYGYTF
>TRBV6-1|TRBJ1-3|NA|NA
TGTGCCAGCAGTGAAGGGCGGCAGGGCTACCGAAACACCATATATTTT
CASSEGRQGYRNTIYF
>TRBV5-1|TRBJ2-2|NA|NA
TGCGCCAGCAGCTCGGGACTCGCCTCCGGGGAGCTGTTTTTT
CASSSGLASGELFF
>TRBV18|TRBJ2-3|NA|NA
TGTGCCAGCTCAAACGGACAGAGAGATACGCAGTATTTT
CASSNGQRDTQYF
>TRBV10-3|TRBJ2-1|NA|TRBD2
TGTGCCATCAGTGACCCCACTAGCGGGAGCAACAATGAGCAGTTCTTC
CAISDPTSGSNNEQFF
>TRBV7-9|TRBJ2-7|NA|NA
TGTGCCAGCAGCTTAGATGCGAGTTCCTACGAGCAGTACTTC
CASSLDASSYEQYF
>TRBV5-1|TRBJ2-2|NA|TRBD1
TGCGCCAGCAGCCAGGACAGGCCTAACACCGGGGAGCTGTTTTTT
CASSQDRPNTGELFF
>TRBV6-5|TRBJ2-2|NA|TRBD2
TGTGCCAGCAGTTACGAGACTAGCGGGGGTACCGGGGAGCTGTTTTTT
CASSYETSGGTGELFF
>TRBV7-3|TRBJ2-2|NA|TRBD2
TGTGCCAGCAGCTTAGCGGGGGGTGATACCGGGGAGCTGTTTTTT
CASSLAGGDTGELFF
>TRBV29-1|TRBJ1-1|NA|NA
TGCAGCGTGGGGGGGAGGAACACTGAAGCTTTCTTT
CSVGGRNTEAFF
>TRBV7-6|TRBJ1-4|NA|TRBD1
TGTGCCAGCAGGTCACAGGGGACTAATGAAAAACTGTTTTTT
CASRSQGTNEKLFF
>TRBV24-1|TRBJ2-3|NA|NA
TGTGCCACCAGTGATCCCTCCCGGGATACCGAGGCAGATACGCAGTATTTT
CATSDPSRDTEADTQYF
>TRBV7-3|TRBJ2-1|few|TRBD2
TGTGCCAGCAGCTCCGGACTAGCGGGTGGGGAGCAGTTCTTC
CASSSGLAGGEQFF
>TRBV19|TRBJ1-3|NA|TRBD1
TGTGCCAGTAGTTCAACAGGGGACCCTGGAAACACCATATATTTT
CASSSTGDPGNTIYF